This entry features one T cell receptor (beta chain) sequence. Its cognate antigen is unknown. The data originate from a study of persistence of HIV-infected CD4 T cells. Lysates of CMV-infected fibroblasts at approximately 9.6 ug/mL stimulated these cells. CD40L-negative CD69-negative CD45RO-high memory CD4+ T cells were sorted as populations depleted of antigen-responding cells. Adults with HIV-1 started suppressive ART while chronically infected. CD8-depleted PBMCs were stimulated 15 to 20 hours with anti-CD28/CD49d costimulation, CD40-blocking antibody and enfuvirtide. V was shortened by 7 bases and J by 0 bases, with 12 bases between the two germline ends. This CDR3 region has 14 residues. Germline CDR1 reads LNHDA; CDR2 reads SQIVND (reference sequence). Overall study findings and caveats: TCRbeta richness was lower in CMV- and Gag-responding cells than in anti-CD3/anti-CD28-responding cells. Bulk TCR data could not be restricted to HIV-1-infected CMV-responding cells.

The immunoSEQ assay was version 4, run in survey mode. This table comes from immunoSEQ multiplex PCR, and its TCRdb copy is limited to in-frame clones, with some not included. The sample includes tens of thousands of clones, roughly 80% of them seen just once. V and J are TRBV19 and TRBJ1-1, with TRBD1 as a possible D gene (5 bases). This receptor was identified in an adult man with HIV who was CMV-seropositive. The sequencing here drew on CD4+ T cells sorted from PBMCs after approximately 19-hour stimulation, taken from a patient who received antiretroviral therapy. CDR3 coding DNA: TGTGCCAGTACCCCAGGGCAGATGAACACTGAAGCTTTCTTT. It is translated as CASTPGQMNTEAFF.